The clone carrying this TCR beta chain has a single count. What it binds is not known. The data originate from a study of T cell repertoires in cytomegalovirus infection. The overall study: The public TCR beta signatures pointed to both CMV infection and matching HLA type. Study results and caveats: Across the ex vivo response, the dominant clonotypes were HLA-C-restricted CMV-specific TCR beta clonotypes.

TCRdb used MiXCR to reprocess the reads, holding one entry per CDR3 protein. There are around 450,000 distinct CDR3 sequences in the sample; 30% to 40% occur only once, and around 15% lies in the top ten. Germline V gene sequence: CDR1 SNHLY, CDR2 FYNNEI. With 0 bases removed from V and 6 bases from J, the gap between germline ends came to 5 bases. The CDR3 has 13 residues. The sequencing input was PBMCs. The origin of this receptor is a human donor in good health (CMV status not recorded). Some clones in this sample may be carry-over from other donors' samples. This chain links TRBV2 with TRBJ1-4; D is uncertain. Here the CDR3 DNA reads TGTGCCAGCAGTGAAGCTCGGGATGAAAAACTGTTTTTT. Protein sequence: CASSEARDEKLFF.